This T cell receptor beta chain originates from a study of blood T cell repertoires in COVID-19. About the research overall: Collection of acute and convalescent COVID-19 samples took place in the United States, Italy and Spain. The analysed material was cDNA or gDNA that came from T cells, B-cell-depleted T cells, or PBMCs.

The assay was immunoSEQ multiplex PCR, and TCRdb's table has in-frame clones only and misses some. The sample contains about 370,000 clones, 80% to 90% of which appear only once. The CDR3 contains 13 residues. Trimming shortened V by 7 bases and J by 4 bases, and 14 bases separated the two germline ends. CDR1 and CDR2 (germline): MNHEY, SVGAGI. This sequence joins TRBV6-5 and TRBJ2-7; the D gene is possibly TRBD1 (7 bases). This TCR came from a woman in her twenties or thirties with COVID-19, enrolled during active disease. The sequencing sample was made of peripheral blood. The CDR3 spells CASIPQGRYEQYF. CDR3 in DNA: TGTGCCAGCATCCCACAGGGGAGGTACGAGCAGTACTTC.